This entry lists 18 T cell receptor beta chains sequenced from one sample in a study of T cells in Graves' hyperthyroidism and ophthalmopathy. RNA transcripts yielded amplified TCR beta CDR3 regions. Using the HTBI primer set, a first-round RT-PCR was run on the TCR CDR3. TCRdb independently ran MiXCR on the multiplex PCR reads; one entry per CDR3 protein. The table lists 500,000 to 600,000 distinct CDR3 sequences, about half of them singletons. Source material: peripheral blood or thyroid tissue (not recorded which). The receptors derive from an adult woman with Graves' disease, either hyperthyroidism or ophthalmopathy (not recorded which).

This clonotype has a handful of counts. The CDR3 sequence is CASSSDRVVSTEAFF. CDR3 nucleotide sequence: TGCGCCAGCAGCTCAGACAGGGTAGTAAGCACTGAAGCTTTCTTT. The chain carries TRBV5-1 and TRBJ1-1; 7 nucleotides match TRBD1. This CDR3 is 15 amino acids long. V lost 3 bases to trimming and J lost 4 bases; unmatched junction nucleotides: 9. Per germline, CDR1 SGHRS and CDR2 YFSETQ.

The chain links TRBV10-3 to TRBJ1-6; 8 nucleotides match TRBD1. Germline lookup yields CDR1 ENHRY and CDR2 SYGVKD. J gave up 8 bases and V 7 bases, and 7 bases lay outside the gene matches. The CDR3 sequence is 14 residues long. Here the CDR3 reads CAITRGRVDSPLHF. The CDR3 DNA follows: TGTGCCATCACCAGGGGGCGTGTAGATTCACCCCTCCACTTT.

Ten or more counts support this clonotype. The V gene is TRBV28, the J gene TRBJ2-7; 8 nucleotides agree with TRBD1. The ends lost 8 bases at V and 0 bases at J; junction bases unmatched: 9. Germline CDR1 reads MDHEN; CDR2 reads SYDVKM. The CDR3 runs to 15 residues. DNA for the CDR3: TGTGCCAGCCGCCTGAACAGGGGGAGCTCCTACGAGCAGTACTTC. This encodes CASRLNRGSSYEQYF.

This clonotype came up many times. This chain connects TRBV27 to TRBJ2-7; D is unresolved. The germline CDR1 and CDR2 sequences are MNHEY and SMNVEV (reference sequence). This CDR3 is 13 amino acids long. V shed 8 bases and J shed 2 bases, with 13 bases lying between them. The CDR3 DNA is TGTGCCAGCGGGGATGTACAAGCCTACGAGCAGTACTTC. Translation gives CASGDVQAYEQYF.

V and J are TRBV20-1 and TRBJ2-7; D might be TRBD2 (6 bases). V lost 3 bases to trimming and J lost 9 bases, with 21 bases between them. Germline-derived CDR1 and CDR2 are DFQATT and SNEGSKA (reference sequence). CDR3 size: 14 residues. CDR3 coding DNA: TGCAGTGCTAGTAGCGGCCGCGAGTTGGGCGGGCAGTACTTC. Amino acids: CSASSGRELGGQYF.

This sequence joins TRBV10-3 and TRBJ1-1; D gene uncertain. Germline CDR1 is ENHRY and CDR2 is SYGVKD. This CDR3 is 14 amino acids long. The V end lost 7 bases, the J end lost 5 bases, and 17 bases lay between the germline ends. In DNA, the CDR3 is TGTGCCATCACCCCCGGGCCAGCTGAGACTGAAGCTTTCTTT. Translation gives CAITPGPAETEAFF.

The chain links TRBV7-2 to TRBJ1-6; D is uncertain. V was clipped by 7 bases and J by 0 bases, with 10 bases between them. CDR1 is SGHTA, CDR2 FQGNSA, per germline. The CDR3 loop spans 15 amino acids. Here the CDR3 DNA reads TGTGCCAGCACCGTCGGTAGCTCCTATAATTCACCCCTCCACTTT. Amino acid sequence: CASTVGSSYNSPLHF.

There are many counts of this clonotype. The chain uses TRBV19 and TRBJ1-5; possible D gene TRBD1, 6 bases. Trimming took off 5 bases at V and 7 bases at J, with 15 bases between the two ends. The germline V gene has CDR1 LNHDA and CDR2 SQIVND (reference sequence). The CDR3 covers 14 residues. CDR3 coding DNA: TGTGCCAGTAGTTCCACCCTAGGGGGACAGCCCCAGCATTTT. Translated, it gives CASSSTLGGQPQHF.

The chain links TRBV7-2 to TRBJ1-2, with D unresolved. This CDR3 has 13 residues. Trimming removed 3 bases from V and 6 bases from J, with 11 bases in between. Germline CDR1 and CDR2: SGHTA and FQGNSA. CDR3 amino acids: CASSLHVGDGYTF. Written as DNA, the CDR3 is TGTGCCAGCAGCTTGCACGTGGGTGATGGCTACACCTTC.

Only a few counts were recorded for this clonotype. The chain recombines TRBV28 with TRBJ1-5, with a weak D call TRBD1 (6 bases). The CDR3 has 15 amino acids. The V gene's germline CDR1 is MDHEN and CDR2 SYDVKM. V lost 2 bases and J 5 bases, leaving 13 bases between the germline ends. CDR3 sequence: CASSLIGQSDQPQHF. CDR3 coding DNA: TGTGCCAGCAGTTTAATCGGACAGAGCGATCAGCCCCAGCATTTT.

This clonotype was detected many times. The chain employs TRBV7-8 and TRBJ1-2; D gene uncertain. The CDR3 consists of 15 residues. Trimming pared 4 bases from V and 4 bases from J, leaving 16 bases between. The V gene's germline CDR1 is SGHVS and CDR2 FQNEAQ. The DNA of the CDR3 is TGTGCCAGCAGCTCCCCCCCCTCACCCTCCTATGGCTACACCTTC. This codes for CASSSPPSPSYGYTF.

This clonotype has just a few counts. This chain connects TRBV15 to TRBJ2-7; D not certain. Trimming shortened V by 1 base and J by 6 bases, and 16 bases separated the two germline ends. The CDR3 is 15 amino acids. Germline-derived CDR1 and CDR2 are LNHNV and YYDKDF (reference sequence). This chain's CDR3 is CATSRGQGSYGEQYF. CDR3 in DNA: TGTGCCACCAGCAGAGGACAAGGTAGCTATGGCGAGCAGTACTTC.

This clonotype occurred many times. The V gene is TRBV12-3 or TRBV12-4, the J gene TRBJ1-1, with TRBD1 identical over 12 bases. J was trimmed by 4 bases and V by 3 bases; bases with no gene match: 6. The CDR3 sequence is 16 residues long. In DNA, the CDR3 is TGTGCCAGCAGTTTGGGACAGGGGGCTTCGGGCACTGAAGCTTTCTTT. Protein sequence: CASSLGQGASGTEAFF.

This clonotype was seen ten or more times. This chain links TRBV27 with TRBJ2-5; 8 nucleotides line up with TRBD1. The CDR3 contains 13 residues. V was pared by 9 bases and J by 9 bases, with 12 bases of the junction left unmatched. Germline CDR1 reads MNHEY; CDR2 reads SMNVEV (reference sequence). The CDR3 region is CASSRAGGEAQYF. The CDR3 nucleotides read TGTGCCAGTTCTAGGGCAGGGGGCGAGGCCCAGTACTTC.

Notes on this clonotype: This is likely a read error, given that the CDR3 carries no conserved phenylalanine or tryptophan at its end. Because the CDR3's place on the DNA is in doubt, the DNA is left out and the CDR3 is given as listed by TCRdb. The chain links TRBV5-1 to TRBJ2-7; the table calls TRBD2, which could not be checked here. The CDR3 length is 12 residues, termini included. Germline CDR1 and CDR2: SGHRS and YFSETQ. The chain's CDR3 is CASSGAGTSGTT.

The chain combines TRBV5-1 with TRBJ1-5; D perhaps matches TRBD1 (5 bases). The germline V gene encodes CDR1 SGHRS and CDR2 YFSETQ. This CDR3 region has 14 residues. The V gene lost 4 bases and the J gene lost 2 bases, with 10 bases spanning the gap. This CDR3 reads CASSRGLRNQPQHF. DNA for the CDR3: TGCGCCAGCAGCAGGGGACTTCGCAATCAGCCCCAGCATTTT.

The chain uses TRBV30 and TRBJ1-6; 9 bases map to TRBD1. The CDR3 sequence is 18 residues long. The germline CDR1 and CDR2 sequences are GTSNPN and SVGIG (reference sequence). V shed 3 bases, J shed 0 bases, and the junction held 9 bases outside the gene matches. CDR3 bases: TGTGCCTGGAGCCACGGGACAGGGTTGAGCTCCTATAATTCACCCCTCCACTTT. Protein sequence: CAWSHGTGLSSYNSPLHF.

The chain uses TRBV29-1 and TRBJ1-2; D is possibly TRBD1 (6 bases). This CDR3 is 14 amino acids long. V lost 4 bases to trimming and J lost 8 bases, with 20 bases between them. CDR1 and CDR2 from the germline V gene are SQVTM and ANQGSEA. For the CDR3, the DNA is TGCAGCGTTGTTCGACAGGAAATCCGGTGGGGCTACACCTTC. It yields the protein CSVVRQEIRWGYTF. The full variable domain, in which reference TRBV29-1 and TRBJ1-2 provide the parts outside the CDR3, is SAVISQKPSRDICQRGTSLTIQCQVDSQVTMMFWYRQQPGQSLTLIATANQGSEATYESGFVIDKFPISRPNLTFSTLTVSNMSPEDSSIYLCSVVRQEIRWGYTFGSGTRLTVV.